This section outlines one T cell receptor beta chain sequence together with its context. Random hexamers primed reverse transcription of about 0.5 to 1 ug RNA. The TCR beta CDR3 was amplified by immunoSEQ multiplex PCR across 54 Vbeta, 13 Jbeta. Using its own MiXCR run on the immunoSEQ multiplex PCR reads, TCRdb lists one record per CDR3 protein. The data contain under 550,000 distinct CDR3 sequences, roughly 85% of them seen just once; the ten biggest clones take up roughly 0.11%. The germline gives CDR1 LNHNV, CDR2 YYDKDF (reference sequence). The trim removed 1 base at V and 1 base at J, leaving 4 bases unmatched. The CDR3 contains 17 residues. The sample originates from a study of CD8 T cells in Susac syndrome.

The chain carries TRBV15 and TRBJ2-7; 13 bases line up with TRBD2. The sequence was obtained from a human donor with multiple sclerosis. The sequenced sample was CD8+ T cells from PBMCs. CDR3 residues: CATSRGLAGGLSYEQYF. The CDR3, as DNA: TGTGCCACCAGCAGAGGACTAGCGGGAGGCTTATCCTACGAGCAGTACTTC.